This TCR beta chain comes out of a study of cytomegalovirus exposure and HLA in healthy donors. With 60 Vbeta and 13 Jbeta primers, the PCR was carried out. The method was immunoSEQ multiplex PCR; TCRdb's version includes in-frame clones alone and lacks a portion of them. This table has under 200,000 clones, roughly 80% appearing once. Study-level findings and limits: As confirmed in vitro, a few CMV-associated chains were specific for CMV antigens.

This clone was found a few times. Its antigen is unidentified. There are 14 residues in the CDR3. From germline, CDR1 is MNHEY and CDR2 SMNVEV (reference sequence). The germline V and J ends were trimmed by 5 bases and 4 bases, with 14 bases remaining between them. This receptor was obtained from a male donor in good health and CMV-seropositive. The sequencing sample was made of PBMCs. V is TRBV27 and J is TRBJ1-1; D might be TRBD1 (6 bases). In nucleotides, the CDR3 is TGTGCCAGCAGTCTTTTACAGGGTGGCACTGAAGCTTTCTTT. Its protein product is CASSLLQGGTEAFF.